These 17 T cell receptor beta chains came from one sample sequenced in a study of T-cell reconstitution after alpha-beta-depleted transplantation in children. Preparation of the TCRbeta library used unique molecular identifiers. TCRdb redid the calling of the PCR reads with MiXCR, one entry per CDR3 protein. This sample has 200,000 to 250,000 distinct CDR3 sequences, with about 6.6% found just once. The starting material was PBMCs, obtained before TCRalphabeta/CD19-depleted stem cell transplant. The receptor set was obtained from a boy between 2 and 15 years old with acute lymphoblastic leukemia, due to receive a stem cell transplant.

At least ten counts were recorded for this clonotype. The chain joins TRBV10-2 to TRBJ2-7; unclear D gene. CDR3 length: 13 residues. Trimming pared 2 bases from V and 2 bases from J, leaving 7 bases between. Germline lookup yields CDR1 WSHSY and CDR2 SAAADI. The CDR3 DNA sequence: TGCGCCAGCAGTGAGAGCAACCCCTACGAGCAGTACTTC. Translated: CASSESNPYEQYF.

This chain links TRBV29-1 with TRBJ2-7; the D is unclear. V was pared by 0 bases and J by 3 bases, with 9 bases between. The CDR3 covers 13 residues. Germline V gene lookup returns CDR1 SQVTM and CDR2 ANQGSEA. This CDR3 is CSVEDGTYYEQYF. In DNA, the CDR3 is TGCAGCGTTGAAGATGGAACCTACTACGAGCAGTACTTC.

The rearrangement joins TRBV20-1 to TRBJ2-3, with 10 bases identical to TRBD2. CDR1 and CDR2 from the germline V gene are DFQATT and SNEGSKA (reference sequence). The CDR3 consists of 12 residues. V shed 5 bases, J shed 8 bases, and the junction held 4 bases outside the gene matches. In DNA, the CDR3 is TGCAGTGCTCGAAGCGGGGGGGGTACGCAGTATTTT. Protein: CSARSGGGTQYF.

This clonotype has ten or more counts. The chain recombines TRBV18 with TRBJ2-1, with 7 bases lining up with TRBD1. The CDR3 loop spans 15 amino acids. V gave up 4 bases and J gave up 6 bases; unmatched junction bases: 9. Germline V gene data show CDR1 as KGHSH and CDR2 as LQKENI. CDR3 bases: TGTGCCAGCTCACTAGGGGGCAGGGTATCCAATGAGCAGTTCTTC. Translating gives CASSLGGRVSNEQFF.

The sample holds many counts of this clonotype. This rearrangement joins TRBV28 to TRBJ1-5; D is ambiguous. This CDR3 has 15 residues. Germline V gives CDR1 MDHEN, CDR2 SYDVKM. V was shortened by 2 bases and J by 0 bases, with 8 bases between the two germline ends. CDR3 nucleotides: TGTGCCAGCAGTTTACCGGGAGATAGCAATCAGCCCCAGCATTTT. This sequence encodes CASSLPGDSNQPQHF.

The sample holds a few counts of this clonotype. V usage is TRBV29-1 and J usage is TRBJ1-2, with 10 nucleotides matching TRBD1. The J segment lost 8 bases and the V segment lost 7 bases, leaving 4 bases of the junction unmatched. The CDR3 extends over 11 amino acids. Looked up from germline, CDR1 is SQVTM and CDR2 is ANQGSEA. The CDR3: CSEGQGFGYTF. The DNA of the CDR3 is TGCAGCGAGGGACAGGGGTTCGGCTACACCTTC.

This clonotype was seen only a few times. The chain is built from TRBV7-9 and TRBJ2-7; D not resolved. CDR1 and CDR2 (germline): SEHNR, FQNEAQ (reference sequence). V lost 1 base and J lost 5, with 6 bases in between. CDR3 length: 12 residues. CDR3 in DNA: TGTGCCAGCAGCTTAGAAATCCACGAGCAGTACTTC. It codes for CASSLEIHEQYF.

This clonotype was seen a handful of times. The CDR3 protein is CASSEGSRSGNTIYF. CDR3 DNA sequence: TGTGCCAGCAGTGAGGGGAGTAGGTCTGGAAACACCATATATTTT. The chain employs TRBV6-1 and TRBJ1-3; D gene uncertain. The germline CDR1 and CDR2 sequences are MNHNS and SASEGT. There are 15 residues in the CDR3. The V end was cut by 3 bases, the J end by 1 base, with 10 bases between.

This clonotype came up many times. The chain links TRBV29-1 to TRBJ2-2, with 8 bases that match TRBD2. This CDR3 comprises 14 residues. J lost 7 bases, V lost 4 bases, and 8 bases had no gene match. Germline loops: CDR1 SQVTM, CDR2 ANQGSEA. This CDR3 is CSVVASGLNGELFF. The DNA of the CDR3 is TGCAGCGTTGTTGCTAGCGGGCTGAACGGGGAGCTGTTTTTT.

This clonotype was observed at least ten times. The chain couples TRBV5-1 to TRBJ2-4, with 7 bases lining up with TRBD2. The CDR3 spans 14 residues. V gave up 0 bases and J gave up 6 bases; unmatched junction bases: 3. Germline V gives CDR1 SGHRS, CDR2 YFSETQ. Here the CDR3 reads CASSLAGTINIQYF. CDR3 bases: TGCGCCAGCAGCTTGGCAGGGACTATAAACATTCAGTACTTC. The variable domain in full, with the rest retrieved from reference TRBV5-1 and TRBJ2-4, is KAGVTQTPRYLIKTRGQQVTLSCSPISGHRSVSWYQQTPGQGLQFLFEYFSETQRNKGNFPGRFSGRQFSNSRSEMNVSTLELGDSALYLCASSLAGTINIQYFGAGTRLSVL.

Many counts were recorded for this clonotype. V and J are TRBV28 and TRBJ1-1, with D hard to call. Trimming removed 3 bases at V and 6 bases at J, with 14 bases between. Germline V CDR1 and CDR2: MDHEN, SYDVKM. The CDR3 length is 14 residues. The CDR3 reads CASSLPFDSAEAFF. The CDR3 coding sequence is TGTGCCAGCAGTTTGCCTTTTGATTCTGCTGAAGCTTTCTTT.

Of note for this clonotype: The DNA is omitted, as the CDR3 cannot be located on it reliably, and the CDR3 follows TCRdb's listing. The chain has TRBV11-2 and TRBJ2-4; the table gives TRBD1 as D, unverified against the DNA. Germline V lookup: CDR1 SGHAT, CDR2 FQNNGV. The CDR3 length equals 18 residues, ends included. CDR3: CASSWGTGIFGAKNIHYF.

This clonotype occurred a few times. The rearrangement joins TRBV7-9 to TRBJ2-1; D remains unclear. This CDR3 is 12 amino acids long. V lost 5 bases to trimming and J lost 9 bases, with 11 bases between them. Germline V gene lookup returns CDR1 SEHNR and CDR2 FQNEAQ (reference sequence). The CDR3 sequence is CASSPVAGEQFF. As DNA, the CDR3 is TGTGCCAGCAGCCCCGTCGCCGGTGAGCAGTTCTTC.

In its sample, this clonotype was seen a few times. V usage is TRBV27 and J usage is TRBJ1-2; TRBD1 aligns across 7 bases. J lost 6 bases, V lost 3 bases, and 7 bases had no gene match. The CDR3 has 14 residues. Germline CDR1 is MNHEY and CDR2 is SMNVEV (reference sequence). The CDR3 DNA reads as TGTGCCAGCAGTTTTAAGAGGGGGCTTCATGGCTACACCTTC. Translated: CASSFKRGLHGYTF.

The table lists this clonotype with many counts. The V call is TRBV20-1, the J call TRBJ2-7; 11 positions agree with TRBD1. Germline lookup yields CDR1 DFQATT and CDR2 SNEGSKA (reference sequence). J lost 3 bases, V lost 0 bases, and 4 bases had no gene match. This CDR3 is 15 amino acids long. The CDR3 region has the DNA TGCAGTGCTAGAGATGAGGGACAGGGGGGCTACGAGCAGTACTTC. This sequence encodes CSARDEGQGGYEQYF.

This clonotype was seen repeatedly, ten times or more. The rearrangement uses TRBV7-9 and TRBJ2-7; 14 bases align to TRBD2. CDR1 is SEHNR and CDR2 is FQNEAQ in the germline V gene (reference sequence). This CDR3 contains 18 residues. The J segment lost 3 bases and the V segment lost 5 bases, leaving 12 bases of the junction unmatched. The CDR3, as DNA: TGTGCCAGCAGCAGAACGTCCGGGACTAGCGGGAGAAGCTACGAGCAGTACTTC. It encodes CASSRTSGTSGRSYEQYF.

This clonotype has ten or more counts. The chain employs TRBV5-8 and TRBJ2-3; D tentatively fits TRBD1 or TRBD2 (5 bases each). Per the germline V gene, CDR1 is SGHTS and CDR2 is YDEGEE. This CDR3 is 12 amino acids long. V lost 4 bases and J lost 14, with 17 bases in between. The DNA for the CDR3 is TGTGCCAGCAGCCTTTCCGGGACCTCGTCGTATTTT. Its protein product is CASSLSGTSSYF.